This is a list of T cell receptor beta chains from one sample in a study of shared clonotypes between healthy human individuals. The table came from immunoSEQ multiplex PCR; TCRdb's copy has only in-frame clones and leaves some out. The table records 700,000 to 950,000 clones, roughly 96% of them present only once. Sequencing input: naive CD8+ T cells sorted from blood. The receptor set was obtained from a man aged 30-40 years in good health. Each CDR3 is given with its conserved first and last residue. The order of the fields is D gene, J gene, clone size, V gene, CDR3 DNA, CDR3 protein. A D gene is named only where the DNA matches it firmly. Clone size is given for some rows only: seen once, a few or many times, or a class if the clone is expanded.

D: TRBD2
J: TRBJ2-1
size: -
V: TRBV10-2
DNA: TGCGCCAGCAGTGATAGGGGGCGGGAGGGTTACAATGAGCAGTTCTTC
CDR3: CASSDRGREGYNEQFF

D: -
J: TRBJ1-4
size: -
V: TRBV2
DNA: TGTGCCAGCAGACGCGGGGAACTGTTTTTT
CDR3: CASRRGELFF

D: -
J: TRBJ1-2
size: -
V: TRBV11-2
DNA: TGTGCCAGCAGCTTAGGCCCGTGGGGGGTGGGGAATGAGTATGGCTACACCTTC
CDR3: CASSLGPWGVGNEYGYTF

D: -
J: TRBJ1-1
size: -
V: TRBV11-2
DNA: TGTGCCAGCAGCTTGCGACCCTTTGGGATCGCTGAAGCTTTCTTT
CDR3: CASSLRPFGIAEAFF

D: -
J: TRBJ2-1
size: -
V: TRBV7-9
DNA: TGTGCCAGCACCCCCGATAGTTCCTACAATGAGCAGTTCTTC
CDR3: CASTPDSSYNEQFF

D: -
J: TRBJ2-1
size: -
V: TRBV29-1
DNA: TGCAGCGCGCCCGCGGGGCTAGCTATGGATGAGCAGTTCTTC
CDR3: CSAPAGLAMDEQFF

D: TRBD2
J: TRBJ2-5
size: -
V: TRBV29-1
DNA: TGCAGCTTTCGACTAGCGGCGGAGACCCAGTACTTC
CDR3: CSFRLAAETQYF

D: -
J: TRBJ1-1
size: -
V: TRBV7-8
DNA: TGTGCCAGCAGCCCTGCCAGGGTAAACACTGAAGCTTTCTTT
CDR3: CASSPARVNTEAFF

D: -
J: TRBJ1-4
size: -
V: TRBV28
DNA: TGTGCCAGCAGTCTAAGGGGGGTAGCGTCTAATGAAAAACTGTTTTTT
CDR3: CASSLRGVASNEKLFF

D: -
J: TRBJ1-3
size: -
V: TRBV9
DNA: TGTGCCAGCAGCGAGGGAGGAAACACCATATATTTT
CDR3: CASSEGGNTIYF

D: -
J: TRBJ1-1
size: -
V: TRBV5-1
DNA: TGCGCCAGCAGCTTGGGGGACGGGAACACTGAAGCTTTCTTT
CDR3: CASSLGDGNTEAFF

D: -
J: TRBJ1-1
size: -
V: TRBV5-1
DNA: TGCGCCAGCAGCTTGGCCCTGGGGGTGAACACTGAAGCTTTCTTT
CDR3: CASSLALGVNTEAFF

D: TRBD1
J: TRBJ1-5
size: -
V: TRBV7-9
DNA: TGTGCCAGCAGCGAGACAGGGGGCGCCGATCAGCCCCAGCATTTT
CDR3: CASSETGGADQPQHF

D: -
J: TRBJ2-7
size: -
V: TRBV7-6
DNA: TGTGCCAGCAGCGATCTCGGGCAGAACTACGAGCAGTACTTC
CDR3: CASSDLGQNYEQYF

D: -
J: TRBJ2-2
size: -
V: TRBV11-3
DNA: TGTGCCAGCAGCACTAATGGGGGCGATTACACCGGGGAGCTGTTTTTT
CDR3: CASSTNGGDYTGELFF

D: TRBD2
J: TRBJ2-3
size: -
V: TRBV4-1
DNA: TGCGCCAGCAGCCAAGACCCACCGCCGACTAGCGGGAGCACAGATACGCAGTATTTT
CDR3: CASSQDPPPTSGSTDTQYF

D: TRBD2
J: TRBJ2-1
size: -
V: TRBV2
DNA: TGTGCCAGCAGTGATCCAGGGACTAGCGGGAGGGTCCATGAGCAGTTCTTC
CDR3: CASSDPGTSGRVHEQFF

D: -
J: TRBJ2-7
size: -
V: TRBV5-1
DNA: TGCGCCAGCAGCTTGATTTTGGGAACATACTCCTACGAGCAGTACTTC
CDR3: CASSLILGTYSYEQYF

D: -
J: TRBJ2-3
size: -
V: TRBV4-1
DNA: TGCGCCAGCAGCCAAATGCCGAGGGCTGGAAGCACAGATACGCAGTATTTT
CDR3: CASSQMPRAGSTDTQYF

D: -
J: TRBJ2-1
size: -
V: TRBV5-4
DNA: TGTGCCAGCAGCTTGTTAGCGGTCTCCTACAATGAGCAGTTCTTC
CDR3: CASSLLAVSYNEQFF

D: -
J: TRBJ2-2
size: -
V: TRBV7-2
DNA: TGTGCCAGCAGCTCAACCCGGGTGACCGGGGAGCTGTTTTTT
CDR3: CASSSTRVTGELFF

D: TRBD2
J: TRBJ2-5
size: -
V: TRBV6-5
DNA: TGTGCCAGTAGCGGGGTGGGTCAAGAGACCCAGTACTTC
CDR3: CASSGVGQETQYF

D: -
J: TRBJ2-7
size: -
V: TRBV6-6
DNA: TGTGCCAGCACCCATTACTCCTACGAGCAGTACTTC
CDR3: CASTHYSYEQYF

D: -
J: TRBJ2-7
size: -
V: TRBV19
DNA: TGTGCCAGTAGTATGGCTCAGGAGGGTTACTACGAGCAGTACTTC
CDR3: CASSMAQEGYYEQYF

D: -
J: TRBJ2-5
size: -
V: TRBV10-1
DNA: TGCGCCAGCAGTGAGTTTGCAGGGATCGAGACCCAGTACTTC
CDR3: CASSEFAGIETQYF

D: -
J: TRBJ2-3
size: -
V: TRBV10-1
DNA: TGCGCCAGCAGTGACATGGATCAAGGGGCAGATACGCAGTATTTT
CDR3: CASSDMDQGADTQYF

D: -
J: TRBJ1-2
size: -
V: TRBV10-3
DNA: TGTGCCATCAGTATAGGGGCAGGGGCTGATGGCTACACCTTC
CDR3: CAISIGAGADGYTF

D: -
J: TRBJ2-3
size: -
V: TRBV7-9
DNA: TGTGCCAGCAGCTTTCAGGGCCGCACAGATACGCAGTATTTT
CDR3: CASSFQGRTDTQYF

D: -
J: TRBJ2-2
size: -
V: TRBV9
DNA: TGTGCCAGCAGCGGACAGAGTGGGGAGCTGTTTTTT
CDR3: CASSGQSGELFF

D: -
J: TRBJ2-2
size: -
V: TRBV5-6
DNA: TGTGCCAGCAGCCCCCGGGCGCGCGGCGCGAACACCGGGGAGCTGTTTTTT
CDR3: CASSPRARGANTGELFF

D: -
J: TRBJ1-1
size: -
V: TRBV7-9
DNA: TGTGCCAGCAGCCGGGGGGCGAACACTGAAGCTTTCTTT
CDR3: CASSRGANTEAFF

D: -
J: TRBJ2-1
size: -
V: TRBV5-4
DNA: TGTGCCAGCAGCCAGGGATACAATGAGCAGTTCTTC
CDR3: CASSQGYNEQFF

D: -
J: TRBJ1-5
size: -
V: TRBV27
DNA: TGTGCCAGCATGCAGACTAATAGCAATCAGCCCCAGCATTTT
CDR3: CASMQTNSNQPQHF

D: TRBD1
J: TRBJ2-1
size: -
V: TRBV9
DNA: TGTGCCAGCAGAACCGGGACAGGGTCCTACAATGAGCAGTTCTTC
CDR3: CASRTGTGSYNEQFF

D: -
J: TRBJ1-1
size: -
V: TRBV6-5
DNA: TGTGCCAGCAGCTGGGGGAAAGAAGCTTTCTTT
CDR3: CASSWGKEAFF

D: -
J: TRBJ1-3
size: -
V: TRBV9
DNA: TGTGCCAGCAGCTCTGGAAACACCATATATTTT
CDR3: CASSSGNTIYF

D: TRBD2
J: TRBJ2-7
size: -
V: TRBV7-9
DNA: TGTGCCAGCAGCTCGCCACTAGCGGAGATTTACGAGCAGTACTTC
CDR3: CASSSPLAEIYEQYF

D: TRBD1
J: TRBJ2-7
size: once
V: TRBV27
DNA: TGTGCCAGCAGTTTAGGGACAGGGTTTGAGCAGTACTTC
CDR3: CASSLGTGFEQYF

D: -
J: TRBJ2-7
size: -
V: TRBV6-6
DNA: TGTGCCAGCAGTTCGCTGCGGGGACAGAACGCCGAGCAGTACTTC
CDR3: CASSSLRGQNAEQYF

D: TRBD2
J: TRBJ2-1
size: -
V: TRBV11-2
DNA: TGTGCCAGCAGCTCCCCGGGGACTAGCAACAATGAGCAGTTCTTC
CDR3: CASSSPGTSNNEQFF

D: TRBD1
J: TRBJ2-7
size: -
V: TRBV7-9
DNA: TGTGCCAGCAGCCCAACCGGGACAGGGAATTACGAGCAGTACTTC
CDR3: CASSPTGTGNYEQYF

D: -
J: TRBJ2-7
size: -
V: TRBV20-1
DNA: TGCAGTGCTAGGAGCGGTTACGAGCAGTACTTC
CDR3: CSARSGYEQYF

D: -
J: TRBJ1-4
size: -
V: TRBV28
DNA: TGTGCCAGCAGTCCCGACACTCCTGCAACTAATGAAAAACTGTTTTTT
CDR3: CASSPDTPATNEKLFF

D: TRBD2
J: TRBJ2-1
size: -
V: TRBV9
DNA: TGTGCCAGCAGCGTAGGGCTAGCGGGAGGGGAATACAATGAGCAGTTCTTC
CDR3: CASSVGLAGGEYNEQFF

D: TRBD1
J: TRBJ1-5
size: once
V: TRBV9
DNA: TGTGCCAGCAGCGGAGCAGGGGGCCATCAGCCCCAGCATTTT
CDR3: CASSGAGGHQPQHF

D: TRBD2
J: TRBJ2-1
size: -
V: TRBV19
DNA: TGTGCCAGTAGTATATTAGCGGGAGATAAATTCAATGAGCAGTTCTTC
CDR3: CASSILAGDKFNEQFF